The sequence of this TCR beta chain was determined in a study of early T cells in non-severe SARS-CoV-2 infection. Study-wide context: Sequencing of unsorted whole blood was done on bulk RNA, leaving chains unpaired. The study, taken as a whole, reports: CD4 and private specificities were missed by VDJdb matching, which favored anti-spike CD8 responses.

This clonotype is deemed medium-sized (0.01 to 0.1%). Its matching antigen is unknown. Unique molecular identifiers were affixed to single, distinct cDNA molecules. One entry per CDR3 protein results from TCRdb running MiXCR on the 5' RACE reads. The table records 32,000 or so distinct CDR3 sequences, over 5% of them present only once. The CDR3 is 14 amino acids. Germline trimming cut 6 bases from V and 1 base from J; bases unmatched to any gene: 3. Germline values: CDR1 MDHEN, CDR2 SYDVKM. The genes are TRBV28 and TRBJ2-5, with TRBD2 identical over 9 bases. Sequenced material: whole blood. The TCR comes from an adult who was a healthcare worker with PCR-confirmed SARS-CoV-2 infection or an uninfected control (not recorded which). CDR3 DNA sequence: TGTGCCAGCAGGCCGGGACTAGCCCAAGAGACCCAGTACTTC. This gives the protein CASRPGLAQETQYF. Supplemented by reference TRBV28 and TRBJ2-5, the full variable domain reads DVKVTQSSRYLVKRTGEKVFLECVQDMDHENMFWYRQDPGLGLRLIYFSYDVKMKEKGDIPEGYSVSREKKERFSLILESASTNQTSMYLCASRPGLAQETQYFGPGTRLLVL.